This TCR beta chain is drawn from a study of shared clonotypes between healthy human individuals. CDR3 length: 14 amino acids. V trimming: 0 bases; J trimming: 3 bases; junction bases outside the gene matches: 3. Germline CDR1 and CDR2: SGHKS and YYEKEE (reference sequence). Generated by immunoSEQ multiplex PCR, the TCRdb table keeps only in-frame clones and is missing some. The sample has some 1,100,000 clones; approximately 80% are singletons. The V and J genes are TRBV5-5 and TRBJ2-7, with 7 positions matching TRBD1. The TCR was taken from a man in his late teens or twenties in good health. Some clones in this sample may be carry-over from other donors' samples. The sample consisted of memory CD4+ T cells from PBMCs. The subset denotes: CD45RA-negative fraction. CDR3 loop: CASSLVGGGYEQYF. The CDR3 DNA reads as TGTGCCAGCAGCTTGGTAGGGGGCGGCTACGAGCAGTACTTC. Using reference TRBV5-5 and TRBJ2-7 for the parts outside the CDR3, the full variable domain is DAGVTQSPTHLIKTRGQQVTLRCSPISGHKSVSWYQQVLGQGPQFIFQYYEKEERGRGNFPDRFSARQFPNYSSELNVNALLLGDSALYLCASSLVGGGYEQYFGPGTRLTVT.